A selection of T cell receptor beta chains follows, all from one sample in a study of cytomegalovirus exposure and HLA in healthy donors. Assay used: immunoSEQ multiplex PCR; TCRdb lists only in-frame clones, some missing. Here the sample spans 200,000 to 250,000 clones, around four fifths being singletons. The sequencing input was PBMCs. These receptors all stem from a male donor in good health and CMV-seronegative. Both conserved end residues are part of each CDR3. A D gene is named only where the DNA matches it firmly. Not all rows give a size; the values are once, few, many and, for expanded clones, a class.

length: 15
size: -
D: TRBD1
J: TRBJ1-6
V: TRBV28
CDR3: CASSITGGIGSPLHF
DNA: TGTGCCAGCAGTATAACAGGGGGAATCGGATCACCCCTCCACTTT

length: 15
size: -
D: -
J: TRBJ1-1
V: TRBV5-1
CDR3: CASSPGGTVITEAFF
DNA: TGCGCCAGCAGCCCAGGAGGGACGGTGATCACTGAAGCTTTCTTT

length: 11
size: -
D: -
J: TRBJ2-2
V: TRBV19
CDR3: CARITDRELFF
DNA: TGTGCCAGGATAACGGACAGAGAGCTGTTTTTT

length: 13
size: -
D: -
J: TRBJ2-1
V: TRBV10-1
CDR3: CASSESATLGQFF
DNA: TGCGCCAGCAGTGAGTCGGCTACTCTAGGGCAGTTCTTC

length: 15
size: -
D: -
J: TRBJ2-2
V: TRBV27
CDR3: CASSLGQTNTGELFF
DNA: TGTGCCAGCAGTTTGGGGCAAACGAACACCGGGGAGCTGTTTTTT

length: 15
size: -
D: -
J: TRBJ1-2
V: TRBV7-6
CDR3: CASSPSVPDYYGYTF
DNA: TGTGCCAGCAGCCCTAGCGTCCCGGATTACTATGGCTACACCTTC

length: 11
size: -
D: -
J: TRBJ2-1
V: TRBV7-2
CDR3: CASSFLSEQFF
DNA: TGTGCCAGCAGCTTTTTGAGTGAGCAGTTCTTC

length: 14
size: once
D: TRBD1
J: TRBJ1-2
V: TRBV7-9
CDR3: CASTLGTGVGGYTF
DNA: TGTGCCAGCACCCTCGGGACAGGGGTGGGTGGCTACACCTTC

length: 13
size: -
D: -
J: TRBJ1-5
V: TRBV28
CDR3: CASSRGFGQPQHF
DNA: TGTGCCAGCAGTCGAGGATTCGGCCAGCCCCAGCATTTT

length: 19
size: -
D: TRBD2
J: TRBJ2-7
V: TRBV18
CDR3: CASSPGGTWTSGDPYEQYF
DNA: TGTGCCAGCTCACCGGGGGGGACTTGGACTAGCGGGGACCCTTACGAGCAGTACTTC

length: 15
size: -
D: TRBD1
J: TRBJ2-5
V: TRBV6-6
CDR3: CASSSRTGSKETQYF
DNA: TGTGCCAGCAGTTCCCGGACAGGGAGTAAAGAGACCCAGTACTTC

length: 14
size: -
D: TRBD1
J: TRBJ2-5
V: TRBV6-6
CDR3: CASRYPGQQETQYF
DNA: TGTGCCAGCCGATACCCGGGACAGCAAGAGACCCAGTACTTC

length: 16
size: -
D: -
J: TRBJ2-1
V: TRBV27
CDR3: CASSPQGVRSYNEQFF
DNA: TGTGCCAGCAGTCCCCAGGGCGTGCGTTCCTACAATGAGCAGTTCTTC

length: 15
size: -
D: -
J: TRBJ1-6
V: TRBV28
CDR3: CASRLKPPFNSPLHF
DNA: TGTGCCAGCAGGCTAAAACCTCCATTCAATTCACCCCTCCACTTT

length: 15
size: -
D: TRBD1
J: TRBJ2-6
V: TRBV7-3
CDR3: CASSSTGAGANVLTF
DNA: TGTGCCAGCAGCTCGACAGGGGCCGGGGCCAACGTCCTGACTTTC

length: 13
size: -
D: TRBD2
J: TRBJ2-7
V: TRBV29-1
CDR3: CSVVSGRALEQYF
DNA: TGCAGCGTTGTTAGCGGGAGGGCCCTCGAGCAGTACTTC

length: 14
size: -
D: -
J: TRBJ1-5
V: TRBV19
CDR3: CASSIRREGQPQHF
DNA: TGTGCCAGTAGTATAAGGAGGGAGGGTCAGCCCCAGCATTTT

length: 17
size: -
D: TRBD2
J: TRBJ2-5
V: TRBV9
CDR3: CASSVSASGRAWETQYF
DNA: TGTGCCAGCAGCGTATCAGCTAGCGGGAGGGCCTGGGAGACCCAGTACTTC

length: 14
size: -
D: TRBD1
J: TRBJ2-7
V: TRBV27
CDR3: CASRHTGGTGEQYF
DNA: TGTGCCAGCAGACACACAGGGGGTACGGGAGAGCAGTACTTC

length: 17
size: -
D: -
J: TRBJ2-7
V: TRBV7-9
CDR3: CASSNPGLGGPAYEQYF
DNA: TGTGCCAGCAGCAACCCCGGACTGGGCGGGCCCGCGTACGAGCAGTACTTC

length: 12
size: -
D: -
J: TRBJ2-3
V: TRBV11-3
CDR3: CASSSSTDTQYF
DNA: TGTGCCAGCAGCAGCAGCACAGATACGCAGTATTTT

length: 16
size: -
D: -
J: TRBJ1-5
V: TRBV7-3
CDR3: CASTVVRLDSNQPQHF
DNA: TGTGCCAGCACCGTCGTGAGACTAGATAGCAATCAGCCCCAGCATTTT

length: 14
size: -
D: -
J: TRBJ2-2
V: TRBV18
CDR3: CASSSAAGTGELFF
DNA: TGTGCCAGCTCATCGGCGGCGGGCACCGGGGAGCTGTTTTTT

length: 17
size: -
D: -
J: TRBJ1-3
V: TRBV9
CDR3: CASSPHAAPRGGNTIYF
DNA: TGTGCCAGCAGCCCTCATGCGGCCCCGCGGGGAGGAAACACCATATATTTT

length: 15
size: -
D: TRBD1
J: TRBJ2-3
V: TRBV4-1
CDR3: CASSHGQGGTDTQYF
DNA: TGCGCCAGCAGCCATGGACAGGGAGGAACAGATACGCAGTATTTT

length: 14
size: once
D: -
J: TRBJ2-7
V: TRBV7-3
CDR3: CATSLGPGDHEQYF
DNA: TGTGCCACCTCCTTGGGACCAGGGGACCACGAGCAGTACTTC

length: 13
size: -
D: -
J: TRBJ1-5
V: TRBV6-4
CDR3: CASSAAEAQPQHF
DNA: TGTGCCAGCAGTGCGGCCGAGGCTCAGCCCCAGCATTTT

length: 15
size: -
D: TRBD1
J: TRBJ2-7
V: TRBV7-2
CDR3: CASSLGQLSTYEQYF
DNA: TGTGCCAGCAGCTTGGGACAGTTGTCAACCTACGAGCAGTACTTC

length: 16
size: -
D: TRBD2
J: TRBJ2-3
V: TRBV28
CDR3: CASSASSGGFTDTQYF
DNA: TGTGCCAGCAGTGCCTCTAGCGGGGGTTTCACAGATACGCAGTATTTT

length: 16
size: -
D: TRBD1
J: TRBJ1-3
V: TRBV9
CDR3: CASSFRDRGSGNTIYF
DNA: TGTGCCAGCAGCTTCCGGGACAGGGGTTCTGGAAACACCATATATTTT

length: 13
size: -
D: -
J: TRBJ2-1
V: TRBV6-5
CDR3: CASRAFPYNEQFF
DNA: TGTGCCAGCAGGGCTTTCCCCTACAATGAGCAGTTCTTC

length: 15
size: once
D: TRBD1
J: TRBJ2-5
V: TRBV7-8
CDR3: CASSSTGTGQETQYF
DNA: TGTGCCAGCAGCTCAACGGGGACAGGACAAGAGACCCAGTACTTC

length: 15
size: -
D: TRBD1
J: TRBJ2-7
V: TRBV7-6
CDR3: CASSLGTGGIYEQYF
DNA: TGTGCCAGCAGCCTCGGGACAGGGGGCATATACGAGCAGTACTTC

length: 14
size: -
D: TRBD1
J: TRBJ1-4
V: TRBV19
CDR3: CASSTGQGYEKLFF
DNA: TGTGCCAGTAGTACCGGACAGGGGTATGAAAAACTGTTTTTT

length: 15
size: -
D: TRBD2
J: TRBJ2-1
V: TRBV7-3
CDR3: CASSPSGGRYNEQFF
DNA: TGTGCCAGCAGCCCGAGCGGGGGGCGGTACAATGAGCAGTTCTTC

length: 13
size: -
D: TRBD1
J: TRBJ2-7
V: TRBV7-2
CDR3: CASSSPGTGVPHF
DNA: TGTGCCAGCAGCTCCCCCGGGACAGGAGTCCCTCACTTC

length: 15
size: -
D: TRBD1
J: TRBJ1-4
V: TRBV5-1
CDR3: CASGTGKATNEKLFF
DNA: TGCGCCAGCGGGACAGGGAAGGCAACTAATGAAAAACTGTTTTTT